Detailed here is one T cell receptor (beta chain). Only in-frame clones appear in the TCRdb table, and some are missing; sequencing was by immunoSEQ multiplex PCR. This sample has about 150,000 clones, with 88% found just once. These data originate in a study of T cell responses to AZD1222 COVID-19 vaccine. This CDR3 spans 14 amino acids. Germline V CDR1 and CDR2: SGHRS, YFSETQ. Unmatched junction bases numbered 6, after V lost 1 base and J lost 6 bases. The chain has TRBV5-1 and TRBJ1-2; 7 bases line up with TRBD1. The sequenced sample was peripheral blood, obtained on day 0 of AZD1222 vaccination. This clonotype was obtained from an adult in good health. As DNA, the CDR3 is TGCGCCAGCAGCTTGCGACAGGGAGAGGATGGCTACACCTTC. As protein: CASSLRQGEDGYTF.